One and the same sample provided the 8 T cell receptor beta chains below, sequenced in a study of T cell repertoires in cytomegalovirus infection. A single record per CDR3 protein comes from TCRdb applying MiXCR to the reads. This repertoire shows about 69,000 distinct CDR3 sequences, around 28% found once; its top ten account for 50% to 65%. These receptors lack a known antigen. Source: CD8+ T cells from cultured PBMCs, taken from culture after CMV antigen stimulation. The receptors derive from a human donor in good health (CMV status not recorded). Some clones in this sample may be carry-over from other donors' samples.

This clonotype was seen only a few times. The chain combines TRBV19 with TRBJ2-2, with 9 bases fitting TRBD2. In germline, CDR1 is LNHDA, CDR2 SQIVND (reference sequence). The V gene end was trimmed by 2 bases and the J gene end by 4 bases; junction bases not matched to a gene: 8. The CDR3 is 17 amino acids. CDR3 in amino acids: CASSIFGLASSTGELFF. The CDR3 region has the DNA TGTGCCAGTAGTATATTCGGACTAGCGTCGAGCACCGGGGAGCTGTTTTTT.

The sample holds many counts of this clonotype. The chain carries TRBV28 and TRBJ2-5; D uncertain. V gave up 6 bases and J gave up 5 bases, with 25 bases separating them. Germline V gene sequence: CDR1 MDHEN, CDR2 SYDVKM. The CDR3 spans 17 residues. The CDR3 is CASSPLLGSSGYETQYF. CDR3 nucleotide sequence: TGTGCCAGCAGCCCCCTCCTCGGTTCCTCCGGGTACGAGACCCAGTACTTC.

This clonotype was seen once. This sequence joins TRBV4-3 and TRBJ2-1; 8 bases align to TRBD2. This CDR3 spans 16 amino acids. J gave up 2 bases and V 0 bases, and 3 bases lay outside the gene matches. Germline V gene lookup returns CDR1 LGHNA and CDR2 YSLEER. Here the CDR3 reads CASSQDSAGAYNEQFF. The CDR3 DNA reads TGCGCCAGCAGCCAAGATTCAGCGGGGGCCTACAATGAGCAGTTCTTC.

This clonotype was detected ten times or more. This chain connects TRBV7-9 to TRBJ1-5, with D possibly TRBD1 on 5 matching bases. V was shortened by 5 bases and J by 2 bases, with 22 bases between the two germline ends. CDR3 length equals 18 residues. Germline V gene lookup returns CDR1 SEHNR and CDR2 FQNEAQ (reference sequence). CDR3: CASSMEGFSGHGNQPQHF. Written as DNA, the CDR3 is TGTGCCAGCAGCATGGAGGGGTTCAGCGGGCACGGCAATCAGCCCCAGCATTTT. Combining the CDR3 with reference TRBV7-9 and TRBJ1-5 gives the whole variable domain DTGVSQNPRHKITKRGQNVTFRCDPISEHNRLYWYRQTLGQGPEFLTYFQNEAQLEKSRLLSDRFSAERPKGSFSTLEIQRTEQGDSAMYLCASSMEGFSGHGNQPQHFGDGTRLSIL.

This clonotype showed up many times. CDR3: CASSPRGIAKNIQYF. The CDR3 nucleotides are TGTGCCAGCAGCCCCAGGGGTATAGCCAAAAACATTCAGTACTTC. The chain links TRBV7-2 to TRBJ2-4; D may be TRBD1 (6 bases). The V and J ends lost 5 bases and 0 bases respectively, with 11 bases between them. Germline CDR1 is SGHTA and CDR2 is FQGNSA. The CDR3 totals 15 residues.

The CDR3 coding sequence is TGTGCCTGGAGTGTCACAGGGACTCACCACGAGCAGTACTTC. Its protein is CAWSVTGTHHEQYF. The chain couples TRBV30 to TRBJ2-7; TRBD1 or TRBD2 may be the D gene (6 bases each). V gave up 0 bases and J gave up 5 bases, with 14 bases separating them. The CDR3 extends over 14 amino acids. CDR1 and CDR2 (germline): GTSNPN, SVGIG (reference sequence).

This clonotype has ten or more counts. V is TRBV20-1 and J is TRBJ1-5; D perhaps matches TRBD1 (6 bases). The germline V and J ends were trimmed by 3 bases and 6 bases, with 12 bases remaining between them. CDR1 is DFQATT and CDR2 is SNEGSKA in the germline V gene (reference sequence). The CDR3 sequence is 13 residues long. The CDR3 region has the DNA TGCAGTGCTAGGCAACAGGGAAGTCAGCCCCAGCATTTT. Translation gives CSARQQGSQPQHF.

The genes are TRBV11-3 and TRBJ2-3, with 8 bases identical to TRBD1. The V gene's germline CDR1 is SGHNT and CDR2 YENEEA. The CDR3 is made up of 14 amino acids. With 5 bases clipped from V and 4 bases from J, the junction kept 5 bases outside the gene matches. CDR3 nucleotide sequence: TGTGCCAGCAGCCAGGGGGCGAACGCAGATACGCAGTATTTT. This codes for CASSQGANADTQYF.